This T cell receptor (beta chain) was found in a study of STAT5B mutations in CD4+ large granular lymphocyte leukemia. In this sample, this clone turned up a few times. Its specificity is unknown. General study findings and limits: No patients shared main leukemic clonotypes, though around 27% appeared at low frequency elsewhere. Top patient clones used TRBV06 genes more often: 8/27 versus 2/35 in controls.

This was a survey-level run. Authors' processing steps: Lowest detectable productive clonotype frequency was 2.59 x 10-5. Sequencing used immunoSEQ multiplex PCR; TCRdb keeps in-frame clones, though not all of them. Clone size and the V and J calls come from that table; the DNA yielded D and trimming. The sample records under 35,000 clones, about 70% being singletons. With 6 bases clipped from V and 7 bases from J, the junction kept 12 bases outside the gene matches. The CDR3 contains 15 residues. From germline, CDR1 is MNHEY and CDR2 SVGAGI. The sample comprised CD4+ T cells from blood buffy coats. The chain employs TRBV6-5 and TRBJ1-5; 7 bases agree with TRBD1. This sequence was found in a human donor in good health. In DNA, the CDR3 is TGTGCCAGCAGCACGACAGGGTCATGGCGCCAGCCCCAGCATTTT. It translates to CASSTTGSWRQPQHF.